The sequence of this T cell receptor (beta chain) was determined in a study of shared clonotypes between healthy human individuals. At the level of the study: Per donor, three plates held CD4 naive cells, three held CD4 memory, two held CD8 naive and one held CD8 memory. Study results and caveats: The sharing of 5% to 6.5% of naive CD4 clonotypes was seen across a few donors. In general, naive subsets displayed greater estimated richness than memory subsets did.

This clone was detected a few times. Antigen specificity is unknown. The repertoire was sequenced with immunoSEQ multiplex PCR; TCRdb's copy has only in-frame clones and lacks some. The data hold over 850,000 clones, with around 78% observed a single time. CDR3 size: 16 residues. Germline V gene lookup returns CDR1 LNHDA and CDR2 SQIVND (reference sequence). Trimming cost V 2 bases and J 0 bases, with 11 bases left between them. The sequence came from a man in his late teens or twenties in good health. Some clones in this sample may be carry-over from other donors' samples. The sequencing sample was made of memory CD4+ T cells from PBMCs. Subset in this sample: CD45RA-negative fraction. The V call is TRBV19, the J call TRBJ1-3, with TRBD1 as a possible D gene (6 bases). In nucleotides, the CDR3 is TGTGCCAGTAGTATACGCCGGGACACCTCTGGAAACACCATATATTTT. This sequence encodes CASSIRRDTSGNTIYF.